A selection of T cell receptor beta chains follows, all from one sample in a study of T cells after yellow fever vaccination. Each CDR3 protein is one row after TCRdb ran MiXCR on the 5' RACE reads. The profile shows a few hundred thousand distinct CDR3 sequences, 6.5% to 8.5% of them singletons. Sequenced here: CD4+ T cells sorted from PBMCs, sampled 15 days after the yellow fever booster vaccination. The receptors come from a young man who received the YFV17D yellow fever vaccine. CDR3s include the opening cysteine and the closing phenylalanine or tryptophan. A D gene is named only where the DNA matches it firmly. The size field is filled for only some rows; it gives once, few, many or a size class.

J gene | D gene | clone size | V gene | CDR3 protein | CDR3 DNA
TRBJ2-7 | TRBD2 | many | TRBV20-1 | CSAYSGTRAYEQYF | TGCAGTGCCTACTCCGGGACTAGAGCTTACGAGCAGTACTTC
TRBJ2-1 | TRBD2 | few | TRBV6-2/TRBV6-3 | CASRELAGVAYNEQFF | TGTGCCAGCAGAGAACTAGCGGGGGTGGCCTACAATGAGCAGTTCTTC
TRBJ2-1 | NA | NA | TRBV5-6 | CASGPGLAGAPYNEQFF | TGTGCCAGCGGCCCCGGACTCGCGGGGGCACCCTACAATGAGCAGTTCTTC
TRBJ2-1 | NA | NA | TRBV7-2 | CASSSLGDSYNEQFF | TGTGCCAGCAGCTCACTAGGGGACTCCTACAATGAGCAGTTCTTC
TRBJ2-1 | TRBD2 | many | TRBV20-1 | CSAREREHHNEQFF | TGCAGTGCTAGAGAGCGGGAGCACCACAATGAGCAGTTCTTC
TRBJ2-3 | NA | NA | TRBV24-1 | CATSATDTQYF | TGTGCCACCAGTGCGACAGATACGCAGTATTTT
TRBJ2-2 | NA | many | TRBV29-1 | CSVERSPNTGELFF | TGCAGCGTTGAACGGTCCCCGAACACCGGGGAGCTGTTTTTT
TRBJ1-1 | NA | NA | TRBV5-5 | CASSFQANTEAFF | TGTGCCAGCAGCTTCCAGGCGAACACTGAAGCTTTCTTT
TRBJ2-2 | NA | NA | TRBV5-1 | CASSSGQRSGELFF | TGCGCCAGCAGCTCCGGACAACGGTCCGGGGAGCTGTTTTTT
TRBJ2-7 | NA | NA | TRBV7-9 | CASSLVEISYEQYF | TGTGCCAGCAGCTTAGTTGAGATCTCCTACGAGCAGTACTTC
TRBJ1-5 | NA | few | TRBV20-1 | CSASEVGNQPQHF | TGCAGTGCGTCCGAAGTGGGCAATCAGCCCCAGCATTTT
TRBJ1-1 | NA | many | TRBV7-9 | CASSLARNTEAFF | TGCGCCAGCAGCTTGGCACGGAACACTGAAGCTTTCTTT
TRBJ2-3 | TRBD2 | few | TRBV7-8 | CASSLALAGGNTQYF | TGTGCCAGCAGCTTAGCGCTGGCGGGGGGGAATACGCAGTATTTT
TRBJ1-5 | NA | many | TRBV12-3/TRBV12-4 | CASSYREGPQHF | TGTGCCAGCAGTTACCGTGAGGGGCCCCAGCATTTT
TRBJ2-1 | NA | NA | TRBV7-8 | CASSQTFRLPSSYNEQFF | TGTGCCAGCAGCCAAACCTTCCGGCTTCCTAGCTCCTACAATGAGCAGTTCTTC